This TCR beta chain was recorded in a study of T cell responses to AZD1222 COVID-19 vaccine. Study observations and caveats: Nearly half of spike-specific TCRs reportedly target unmutated variant regions.

The sample holds a few counts of this clone. Its antigen remains unidentified. This CDR3 spans 14 amino acids. Trimming took 3 bases from V and 3 from J, leaving 12 bases between them. Germline-derived CDR1 and CDR2 are MDHEN and SYDVKM. Measured with immunoSEQ multiplex PCR; TCRdb has only the in-frame clones, and not every one. The sample comprises about 72,000 clones, around 87% of which are singletons, and approximately 25% rests with the top ten. The chain combines TRBV28 with TRBJ2-7; possibly TRBD1 or TRBD2 for D (5 bases each). This sequence originates from an adult in good health. The sequences come from peripheral blood, collected on day 0 of AZD1222 vaccination. This chain's CDR3 is CASSLRLGVYEQYF. The CDR3 DNA reads TGTGCCAGCAGTTTGCGGCTGGGGGTCTACGAGCAGTACTTC.